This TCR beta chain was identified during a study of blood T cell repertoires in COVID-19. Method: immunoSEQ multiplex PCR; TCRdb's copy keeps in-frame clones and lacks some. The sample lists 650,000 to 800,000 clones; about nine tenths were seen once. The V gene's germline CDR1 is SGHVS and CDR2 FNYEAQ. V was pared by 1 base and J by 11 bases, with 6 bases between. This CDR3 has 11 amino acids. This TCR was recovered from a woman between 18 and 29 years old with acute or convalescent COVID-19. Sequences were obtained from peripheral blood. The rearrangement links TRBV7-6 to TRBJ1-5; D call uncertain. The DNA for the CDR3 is TGTGCCAGCAGCTTAGGCGGGTCCCAGCATTTT. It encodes CASSLGGSQHF.